A selection of T cell receptor beta chains follows, all from one sample in a study of T cell responses to AZD1222 COVID-19 vaccine. This table comes from immunoSEQ multiplex PCR, and its TCRdb copy is limited to in-frame clones, with some not included. Among over 110,000 clones, around nine tenths were seen once, and the ten largest hold over 1.5%. Sequencing was performed on peripheral blood, taken on day 0 of AZD1222 vaccination. Receptor source: an adult in good health. The CDR3 runs from the conserved cysteine through the conserved F or W. D genes are given only for firm matches. Rows may omit the clone size; those that give it use once, few, many or a size class.

d_gene: TRBD1; v_gene: TRBV10-3; j_gene: TRBJ2-7; abundance: NA; CDR3nt: TGTGCCATCAGCAACGGGACAGCCACCTACGAGCAGTACTTC; CDR3aa: CAISNGTATYEQYF
d_gene: NA; v_gene: TRBV6-2/TRBV6-3; j_gene: TRBJ1-1; abundance: few; CDR3nt: TGTGCCAGCAGTTCTACGGAAGCGAACACTGAAGCTTTCTTT; CDR3aa: CASSSTEANTEAFF
d_gene: NA; v_gene: TRBV14; j_gene: TRBJ1-3; abundance: NA; CDR3nt: TGTGCCAGCAGCCAAGGACGGACGGCTGGAAACACCATATATTTT; CDR3aa: CASSQGRTAGNTIYF
d_gene: NA; v_gene: TRBV10-2; j_gene: TRBJ2-1; abundance: NA; CDR3nt: TGCGCCAGCAGTGGGGCGACTACCCTCTCCTACAATGAGCAGTTCTTC; CDR3aa: CASSGATTLSYNEQFF
d_gene: NA; v_gene: TRBV19; j_gene: TRBJ1-3; abundance: once; CDR3nt: TGTGCCAGTAGTATCTCCCGAGGCTACGGAAACACCATATATTTT; CDR3aa: CASSISRGYGNTIYF
d_gene: NA; v_gene: TRBV5-4; j_gene: TRBJ2-4; abundance: NA; CDR3nt: TGTGCCAGCAGCTTCCACGTGGCCGTTTCAGCCAAAAACATTCAGTACTTC; CDR3aa: CASSFHVAVSAKNIQYF
d_gene: TRBD2; v_gene: TRBV3-1/TRBV3-2; j_gene: TRBJ2-1; abundance: NA; CDR3nt: TGTGCCAGCAGCCCAAGGACTAGCGGGAGGGGGAATGAGCAGTTCTTC; CDR3aa: CASSPRTSGRGNEQFF
d_gene: NA; v_gene: TRBV4-1; j_gene: TRBJ2-7; abundance: NA; CDR3nt: TGCGCCAGCAGCCAAGACGTCCCGGCTACGAAGCAGTACTTC; CDR3aa: CASSQDVPATKQYF
d_gene: NA; v_gene: TRBV11-3; j_gene: TRBJ2-1; abundance: NA; CDR3nt: TGTGCCAGCAGCTTAGTGACATACAATGAGCAGTTCTTC; CDR3aa: CASSLVTYNEQFF
d_gene: NA; v_gene: TRBV27; j_gene: TRBJ1-5; abundance: NA; CDR3nt: TGTGCCAGCAGTTTAGGGGGGGGTAATCAGCCCCAGCATTTT; CDR3aa: CASSLGGGNQPQHF
d_gene: NA; v_gene: TRBV7-9; j_gene: TRBJ2-6; abundance: once; CDR3nt: TGTGCCAGCAGCTTAGCACGCCCCTCTGGGGCCAACGTCCTGACTTTC; CDR3aa: CASSLARPSGANVLTF
d_gene: TRBD1; v_gene: TRBV11-2; j_gene: TRBJ2-2; abundance: NA; CDR3nt: TGTGCCAGTCGGGACAGTATCAACACCGGGGAGCTGTTTTTT; CDR3aa: CASRDSINTGELFF
d_gene: TRBD2; v_gene: TRBV18; j_gene: TRBJ2-3; abundance: NA; CDR3nt: TGTGCCAGCTCACTCGGGACTAGCGGGAGTGGCACAGATACGCAGTATTTT; CDR3aa: CASSLGTSGSGTDTQYF
d_gene: NA; v_gene: TRBV9; j_gene: TRBJ1-1; abundance: NA; CDR3nt: TGTGCCAGCTCCTTCGGGGGGTTGGGCACTGAAGCTTTCTTT; CDR3aa: CASSFGGLGTEAFF
d_gene: NA; v_gene: TRBV9; j_gene: TRBJ2-3; abundance: NA; CDR3nt: TGTGCCAGCAGCGCTCTCTTGCTCACAGATACGCAGTATTTT; CDR3aa: CASSALLLTDTQYF
d_gene: TRBD1; v_gene: TRBV13; j_gene: TRBJ1-6; abundance: NA; CDR3nt: TGTGCCAGCAGCACTCGACAGGGTAATTCACCCCTCCACTTT; CDR3aa: CASSTRQGNSPLHF
d_gene: NA; v_gene: TRBV5-1; j_gene: TRBJ2-1; abundance: NA; CDR3nt: TGCGCCAGCAGCCCCAACCCGAGCTCCTACAATGAGCAGTTCTTC; CDR3aa: CASSPNPSSYNEQFF
d_gene: NA; v_gene: TRBV7-7; j_gene: TRBJ2-3; abundance: once; CDR3nt: TGTGCCAGCAGCTTAGACTCCGCAGATACGCAGTATTTT; CDR3aa: CASSLDSADTQYF
d_gene: NA; v_gene: TRBV10-3; j_gene: TRBJ1-1; abundance: NA; CDR3nt: TGTGCCATCAGTGCCTCCTTGACAGTTATGAACACTGAAGCTTTCTTT; CDR3aa: CAISASLTVMNTEAFF
d_gene: NA; v_gene: TRBV28; j_gene: TRBJ2-7; abundance: once; CDR3nt: TGTGCCAGCAGTTCACCGGGTCGCTCCTACGAGCAGTACTTC; CDR3aa: CASSSPGRSYEQYF
d_gene: NA; v_gene: TRBV10-2; j_gene: TRBJ2-3; abundance: once; CDR3nt: TGCGCCAGCAGCAGGGAAGCTTTTTCAGATACGCAGTATTTT; CDR3aa: CASSREAFSDTQYF
d_gene: NA; v_gene: TRBV28; j_gene: TRBJ2-7; abundance: once; CDR3nt: TGTGCCAGCAGTCGCAGACAGGGAGGATCCTACGAGCAGTACTTC; CDR3aa: CASSRRQGGSYEQYF
d_gene: TRBD1; v_gene: TRBV5-1; j_gene: TRBJ1-2; abundance: NA; CDR3nt: TGCGCCAGCAGCTTCGACAGGGCGGCCTATGGCTACACCTTC; CDR3aa: CASSFDRAAYGYTF
d_gene: NA; v_gene: TRBV5-1; j_gene: TRBJ2-7; abundance: NA; CDR3nt: TGCGCCAGCAGCTTGGGGGCTGCGGGCGACTCCTACGAGCAGTACTTC; CDR3aa: CASSLGAAGDSYEQYF
d_gene: TRBD1; v_gene: TRBV24-1; j_gene: TRBJ2-1; abundance: NA; CDR3nt: TGTGCCACCAGTGAAGAGACAGGGGGGGTCTTATTCTTC; CDR3aa: CATSEETGGVLFF
d_gene: TRBD1; v_gene: TRBV5-1; j_gene: TRBJ1-2; abundance: NA; CDR3nt: TGCGCCAGCAGCGATGGCGGGACAGGGACGACTGGCTACACCTTC; CDR3aa: CASSDGGTGTTGYTF
d_gene: NA; v_gene: TRBV12-3/TRBV12-4; j_gene: TRBJ1-1; abundance: NA; CDR3nt: TGTGCCAGCTATACCCACTCAACTGAAGCTTTCTTT; CDR3aa: CASYTHSTEAFF
d_gene: TRBD2; v_gene: TRBV5-1; j_gene: TRBJ2-5; abundance: NA; CDR3nt: TGCGCCAGCAGCGTGGGCGGGGGAGAGACCCAGTACTTC; CDR3aa: CASSVGGGETQYF